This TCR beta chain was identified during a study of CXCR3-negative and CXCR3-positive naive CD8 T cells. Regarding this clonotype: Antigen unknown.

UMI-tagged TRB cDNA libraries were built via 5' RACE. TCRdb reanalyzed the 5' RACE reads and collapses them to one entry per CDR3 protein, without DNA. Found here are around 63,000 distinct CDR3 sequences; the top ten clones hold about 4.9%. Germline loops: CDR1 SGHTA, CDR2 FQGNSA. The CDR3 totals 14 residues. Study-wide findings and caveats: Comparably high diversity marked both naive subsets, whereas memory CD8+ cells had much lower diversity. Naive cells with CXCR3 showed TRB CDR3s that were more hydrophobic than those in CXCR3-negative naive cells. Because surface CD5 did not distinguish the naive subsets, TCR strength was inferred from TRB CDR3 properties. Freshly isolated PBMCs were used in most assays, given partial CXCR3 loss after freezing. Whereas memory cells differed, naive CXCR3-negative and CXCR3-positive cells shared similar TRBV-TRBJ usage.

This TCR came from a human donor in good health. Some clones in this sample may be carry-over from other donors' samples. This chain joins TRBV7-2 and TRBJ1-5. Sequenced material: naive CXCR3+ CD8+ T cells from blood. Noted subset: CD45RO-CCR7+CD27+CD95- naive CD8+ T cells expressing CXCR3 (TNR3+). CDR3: CASSRQDVNQPQHF. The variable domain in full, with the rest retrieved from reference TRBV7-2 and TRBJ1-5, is GAGVSQSPSNKVTEKGKDVELRCDPISGHTALYWYRQSLGQGLEFLIYFQGNSAPDKSGLPSDRFSAERTGGSVSTLTIQRTQQEDSAVYLCASSRQDVNQPQHFGDGTRLSIL.